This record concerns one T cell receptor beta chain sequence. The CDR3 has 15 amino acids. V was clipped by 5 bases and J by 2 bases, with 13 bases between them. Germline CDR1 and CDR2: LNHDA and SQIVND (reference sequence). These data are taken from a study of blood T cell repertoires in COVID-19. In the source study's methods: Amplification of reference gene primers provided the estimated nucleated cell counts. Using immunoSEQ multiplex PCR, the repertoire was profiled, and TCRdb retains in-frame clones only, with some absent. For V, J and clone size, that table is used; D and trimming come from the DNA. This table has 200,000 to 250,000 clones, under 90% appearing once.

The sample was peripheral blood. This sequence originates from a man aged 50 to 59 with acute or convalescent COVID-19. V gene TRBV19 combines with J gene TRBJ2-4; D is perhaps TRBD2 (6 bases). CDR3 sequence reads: CASSWGLGSKNIQYF. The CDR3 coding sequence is TGTGCCAGTAGTTGGGGACTTGGGTCCAAAAACATTCAGTACTTC. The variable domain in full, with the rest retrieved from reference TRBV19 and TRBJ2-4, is DGGITQSPKYLFRKEGQNVTLSCEQNLNHDAMYWYRQDPGQGLRLIYYSQIVNDFQKGDIAEGYSVSREKKESFPLTVTSAQKNPTAFYLCASSWGLGSKNIQYFGAGTRLSVL.